The 29 T cell receptor beta chains given below trace back to one sample, sequenced in a study of cytomegalovirus exposure and HLA in healthy donors. The PCR was carried out with 60 Vbeta primers and 13 Jbeta primers. Only in-frame clones appear in the TCRdb table, and some are missing; sequencing was by immunoSEQ multiplex PCR. The sample records 150,000 to 200,000 clones, 73% being singletons. Input material: PBMCs. The source is a young woman in good health and CMV-seropositive.

This clone occurred a few times. The CDR3 sequence: CASSQDLAEPNEQFF. As DNA, the CDR3 is TGCGCCAGCAGCCAAGATCTAGCGGAGCCCAATGAGCAGTTCTTC. The rearrangement uses TRBV4-3 and TRBJ2-1, with 7 positions matching TRBD2. Losses at the gene ends were 0 bases for V and 6 bases for J; bases not matched to a gene: 5. Germline V gene lookup returns CDR1 LGHNA and CDR2 YSLEER. The CDR3 has 15 residues.

A few counts support this clone. The J gene is TRBJ1-4, the V gene TRBV10-3; perhaps TRBD1 as D (6 bases). Between the trimmed V and J ends, which lost 6 bases and 4 bases, there was a span of 9 bases. CDR3 size: 13 residues. The germline gives CDR1 ENHRY, CDR2 SYGVKD. The CDR3 sequence is CAIRDRNNEKLFF. CDR3 in DNA: TGTGCCATCAGAGACAGGAATAATGAAAAACTGTTTTTT.

The sample holds a few counts of this clone. The J gene is TRBJ1-5, the V gene TRBV30; D not resolved. The CDR3 contains 13 residues. V was trimmed by 7 bases and J by 7 bases, leaving 17 bases between them. Looked up from germline, CDR1 is GTSNPN and CDR2 is SVGIG (reference sequence). The CDR3 loop reads CAFTPRPKQPQHF. Written as DNA, the CDR3 is TGTGCCTTCACACCCAGGCCCAAGCAGCCCCAGCATTTT.

The J gene is TRBJ2-3, the V gene TRBV5-6, with TRBD2 identical over 8 bases. The CDR3 is 16 residues long. Germline V gives CDR1 SGHDT, CDR2 YYEEEE. After removal of 1 base from V and 4 bases from J, the junction contained 8 bases not matched to a gene. The CDR3 DNA sequence: TGTGCCAGCAGCTTGACTAGCGGCGCAAGCGCAGATACGCAGTATTTT. This translates into CASSLTSGASADTQYF.

About this clone: Its ends do not fully match the called genes, so a read error is possible. The chain uses TRBV6-1 and TRBJ1-2; 7 positions agree with TRBD1. Germline loops: CDR1 MNHNS, CDR2 SASEGT. The CDR3 loop spans 16 amino acids. CDR3 amino acids: CASSEFRRDSNYDYTF. The CDR3 DNA reads as TGTGCCAGCAGTGAGTTCCGTAGGGACAGTAACTATGACTACACCTTC.

This chain joins TRBV6-1 and TRBJ2-2; perhaps TRBD2 as D (6 bases). V was cut by 2 bases and J by 5 bases, with 9 bases left in between. CDR1 is MNHNS, CDR2 SASEGT, per germline. CDR3 length equals 14 residues. The CDR3 sequence is CASSEWGETGELFF. For the CDR3, the DNA is TGTGCCAGCAGTGAATGGGGGGAAACCGGGGAGCTGTTTTTT.

The chain combines TRBV7-2 with TRBJ2-7; 9 nucleotides match TRBD2. This CDR3 is built from 14 residues. Germline CDR1 is SGHTA and CDR2 is FQGNSA. V lost 8 bases and J lost 0; bases outside the gene matches: 5. DNA for the CDR3: TGTGCCAGCGGCGGACTAGCGAACTCCTACGAGCAGTACTTC. Encoded protein: CASGGLANSYEQYF.

This clone was detected once. J is TRBJ1-1 and V is TRBV6-5, with 11 bases aligning to TRBD1. In germline, CDR1 is MNHEY, CDR2 SVGAGI. The CDR3 is made up of 15 amino acids. Trimming removed 4 bases from V and 5 bases from J; junction bases left unmatched: 6. DNA of the CDR3: TGTGCCAGCAGTTCTGGGGGACAGGGGGTAACTGAAGCTTTCTTT. This gives the protein CASSSGGQGVTEAFF.

This chain joins TRBV18 and TRBJ2-1; the D gene is possibly TRBD2 (5 bases). V was shortened by 3 bases and J by 7 bases, with 13 bases between the two germline ends. Looked up from germline, CDR1 is KGHSH and CDR2 is LQKENI. This CDR3 is 14 amino acids long. CDR3 sequence reads: CASSPEVRRNEQFF. CDR3 coding DNA: TGTGCCAGCTCACCCGAGGTCAGGAGGAATGAGCAGTTCTTC.

This chain uses TRBV7-9 with TRBJ2-3; D not certain. The ends were cut back, 1 base at V and 6 bases at J, with 5 bases in the middle. This CDR3 region has 12 residues. Germline values: CDR1 SEHNR, CDR2 FQNEAQ (reference sequence). DNA for the CDR3: TGTGCCAGCAGCTTAGGAGCGGATACGCAGTATTTT. This sequence encodes CASSLGADTQYF. The variable domain in full, with the rest retrieved from reference TRBV7-9 and TRBJ2-3, is DTGVSQNPRHKITKRGQNVTFRCDPISEHNRLYWYRQTLGQGPEFLTYFQNEAQLEKSRLLSDRFSAERPKGSFSTLEIQRTEQGDSAMYLCASSLGADTQYFGPGTRLTVL.

The chain has TRBV7-9 and TRBJ2-5; 8 positions match TRBD2. The CDR3 sequence is 14 residues long. Germline values: CDR1 SEHNR, CDR2 FQNEAQ (reference sequence). Unmatched junction bases numbered 5, after V lost 3 bases and J lost 5 bases. CDR3 coding DNA: TGTGCCAGCAGCTTCCGGGGGGGCGTGGAGACCCAGTACTTC. Amino acids: CASSFRGGVETQYF.

CDR3 in DNA: TGCGCCAGCAGAAAGTTAGCGGGGGGGCAAGAGACCCAGTACTTC. Translating it yields CASRKLAGGQETQYF. This chain joins TRBV5-1 and TRBJ2-5; 11 nucleotides match TRBD2. The trim removed 5 bases at V and 2 bases at J, leaving 5 bases unmatched. CDR1 and CDR2 from the germline V gene are SGHRS and YFSETQ. The CDR3 is 15 residues long.

CDR3: CASSRRGYSNQPQHF. In nucleotides, the CDR3 is TGTGCCAGCAGCAGGAGGGGATATAGCAATCAGCCCCAGCATTTT. This chain links TRBV5-6 with TRBJ1-5; maybe TRBD1 (5 bases). Germline values: CDR1 SGHDT, CDR2 YYEEEE. The CDR3 covers 15 residues. V was pared by 4 bases and J by 0 bases, with 11 bases between.

V is TRBV5-4 and J is TRBJ2-3, with 9 bases that match TRBD2. The V gene's germline CDR1 is SGHNT and CDR2 YYREEE (reference sequence). CDR3 length equals 18 residues. V lost 4 bases to trimming and J lost 6 bases; unmatched junction nucleotides: 18. The CDR3 nucleotides read TGTGCCAGCAGCACACCCCGGGGGGGCGGGGGGGCAGGGGATACGCAGTATTTT. Amino acids: CASSTPRGGGGAGDTQYF.

The chain uses TRBV4-3 and TRBJ2-4; D perhaps matches TRBD1 (5 bases). The CDR3 is 16 residues long. The V gene's germline CDR1 is LGHNA and CDR2 YSLEER. V gave up 1 base and J gave up 6 bases, with 16 bases separating them. The chain's CDR3 is CASSQGFRAYVNIQYF. CDR3 DNA: TGCGCCAGCAGCCAAGGATTCAGGGCCTACGTAAACATTCAGTACTTC.

The rearrangement uses TRBV5-5 and TRBJ2-5, with 11 bases identical to TRBD2. From germline, CDR1 is SGHKS and CDR2 YYEKEE (reference sequence). The CDR3 totals 16 residues. The J segment lost 5 bases and the V segment lost 4 bases, leaving 10 bases of the junction unmatched. CDR3 sequence: CASSPPLAGGRETQYF. In DNA form, the CDR3 reads TGTGCCAGCAGCCCCCCCCTAGCGGGGGGCAGGGAGACCCAGTACTTC.

This clone was found a few times. This sequence joins TRBV9 and TRBJ2-2, with 12 nucleotides matching TRBD2. In germline, CDR1 is SGDLS, CDR2 YYNGEE. The trim removed 4 bases at V and 6 bases at J, leaving 7 bases unmatched. This CDR3 has 16 amino acids. The CDR3 region has the DNA TGTGCCAGCAGCCCCCGGACTAGCGGGGTGGCCGGGGAGCTGTTTTTT. This sequence encodes CASSPRTSGVAGELFF.

V and J are TRBV4-3 and TRBJ2-7, with D unclear. The CDR3 is 15 residues long. Trimming took 0 bases from V and 0 from J, leaving 9 bases between them. Germline-derived CDR1 and CDR2 are LGHNA and YSLEER. In DNA form, the CDR3 reads TGCGCCAGCAGCCAAGATCATGCGGACTCCTACGAGCAGTACTTC. Translated: CASSQDHADSYEQYF.

This chain connects TRBV4-1 to TRBJ2-7; no clear D. CDR3 length: 16 amino acids. CDR1 and CDR2 (germline): MGHRA, YSYEKL. With 0 bases removed from V and 3 bases from J, the gap between germline ends came to 15 bases. The CDR3 DNA reads TGCGCCAGCAGCCAAGAGGGCAGAACACTTAACTACGAGCAGTACTTC. It is translated as CASSQEGRTLNYEQYF.

The chain links TRBV19 to TRBJ2-6, with D tentatively TRBD1 (6 bases). Germline CDR1 reads LNHDA; CDR2 reads SQIVND (reference sequence). V was shortened by 11 bases and J by 0 bases, with 17 bases between the two germline ends. This CDR3 contains 16 residues. The CDR3, as DNA: TGTGCCTCGGTTCGGGACAAGAACTCTGGGGCCAACGTCCTGACTTTC. This translates into CASVRDKNSGANVLTF. Complete variable domain (other parts from reference TRBV19 and TRBJ2-6): DGGITQSPKYLFRKEGQNVTLSCEQNLNHDAMYWYRQDPGQGLRLIYYSQIVNDFQKGDIAEGYSVSREKKESFPLTVTSAQKNPTAFYLCASVRDKNSGANVLTFGAGSRLTVL.

CDR3 bases: TGTGCCAGCAGCGTAGCGGGACTAGTCTGGGAGACCCAGTACTTC. Its translation: CASSVAGLVWETQYF. The rearrangement joins TRBV9 to TRBJ2-5; 8 positions agree with TRBD2. Germline V CDR1 and CDR2: SGDLS, YYNGEE. V was pared by 0 bases and J by 5 bases, with 6 bases of the junction left unmatched. This CDR3 contains 15 residues.

This clone has a single count. The chain joins TRBV11-2 to TRBJ1-1; D is uncertain. Germline V lookup: CDR1 SGHAT, CDR2 FQNNGV. The ends were cut back, 11 bases at V and 2 bases at J, with 18 bases in the middle. The CDR3 is 14 amino acids. CDR3 DNA sequence: TGTGCCCCCCCCGTAGCCGAGGGAAACACTGAAGCTTTCTTT. Translation: CAPPVAEGNTEAFF.

The chain links TRBV2 to TRBJ1-5; D might be TRBD1 (5 bases). Germline V gives CDR1 SNHLY, CDR2 FYNNEI. The V gene lost 7 bases and the J gene lost 0 bases, with 10 bases spanning the gap. The CDR3 sequence is 14 residues long. CDR3 sequence: CASTREDSNQPQHF. CDR3 sequence (DNA): TGTGCCAGCACCAGGGAGGATAGCAATCAGCCCCAGCATTTT.

The V and J genes are TRBV5-6 and TRBJ1-2; 10 bases are a match to TRBD1. Germline loops: CDR1 SGHDT, CDR2 YYEEEE. Trimming at V came to 7 bases and at J to 6 bases, leaving 6 bases not matched to a gene. CDR3 length: 13 residues. The CDR3: CASGTDRGHGYTF. The CDR3 DNA reads as TGTGCCAGCGGGACCGACAGGGGGCATGGCTACACCTTC.

The chain combines TRBV5-8 with TRBJ1-6, with D possibly being TRBD1 (5 bases). Per the germline V gene, CDR1 is SGHTS and CDR2 is YDEGEE. The CDR3 has 15 residues. The V end lost 0 bases, the J end lost 9 bases, and 13 bases lay between the germline ends. The CDR3 sequence is CASSLGEGPLSPLHF. In DNA, the CDR3 is TGTGCCAGCAGCTTGGGGGAGGGGCCCCTTTCACCCCTCCACTTT.

The chain combines TRBV10-3 with TRBJ2-3; 15 bases fit TRBD2. With 6 bases clipped from V and 8 bases from J, the junction kept 6 bases outside the gene matches. The germline CDR1 and CDR2 sequences are ENHRY and SYGVKD. The CDR3 consists of 15 residues. In nucleotides, the CDR3 is TGTGCCATCAGAAGGACTAGCGGGGGGGCCTCTACGCAGTATTTT. Its protein product is CAIRRTSGGASTQYF.

This clone was seen just once. The V call is TRBV12-5, the J call TRBJ2-7; 9 nucleotides align to TRBD1. This CDR3 contains 16 residues. J gave up 4 bases and V 2 bases, and 9 bases lay outside the gene matches. Germline-derived CDR1 and CDR2 are LGHNT and FRNRAP. CDR3 nucleotide sequence: TGTGCTAGTGGTTTGCCCCAGGGGACAGGGAGATACGAGCAGTACTTC. Protein sequence: CASGLPQGTGRYEQYF. Full variable domain (missing parts from reference TRBV12-5 and TRBJ2-7): DARVTQTPRHKVTEMGQEVTMRCQPILGHNTVFWYRQTMMQGLELLAYFRNRAPLDDSGMPKDRFSAEMPDATLATLKIQPSEPRDSAVYFCASGLPQGTGRYEQYFGPGTRLTVT.

The chain combines TRBV30 with TRBJ1-2, with D unclear. The CDR3 loop spans 14 amino acids. V lost 0 bases and J 0 bases, leaving 8 bases between the germline ends. Germline V gene data show CDR1 as GTSNPN and CDR2 as SVGIG (reference sequence). The CDR3 is CAWSVGRANYGYTF. The CDR3 region has the DNA TGTGCCTGGAGTGTAGGGCGGGCTAACTATGGCTACACCTTC.

This chain links TRBV5-6 with TRBJ1-4, with 7 nucleotides matching TRBD1. CDR1 SGHDT and CDR2 YYEEEE come from the germline V gene. The J segment lost 8 bases and the V segment lost 0 bases, leaving 7 bases of the junction unmatched. The CDR3 has 15 amino acids. CDR3 protein: CASSLGGGGEEKLFF. The CDR3 nucleotides read TGTGCCAGCAGCTTGGGCGGAGGGGGCGAAGAAAAACTGTTTTTT.